Detailed here is one TCR beta chain. This sample is drawn from a study of CD8 T cells in Susac syndrome. cDNA came from about 0.5 to 1 ug RNA primed by random hexamers. Each CDR3 protein gets one entry after TCRdb re-called the immunoSEQ multiplex PCR reads with MiXCR. Counted here are around 130,000 distinct CDR3 sequences, roughly 96% occurring once; the ten biggest clones make up roughly 0.13%. The V gene lost 6 bases and the J gene lost 1 base, with 10 bases spanning the gap. The CDR3 spans 13 residues. The germline CDR1 and CDR2 sequences are SNHLY and FYNNEI. The genes are TRBV2 and TRBJ2-7; D is unclear. The receptor was isolated from a human donor in good health. The sample was CD4+ T cells from PBMCs. The CDR3 coding sequence is TGTGCCAGCAGACCTGGCCTTTCCTACGAGCAGTACTTC. Protein product: CASRPGLSYEQYF.